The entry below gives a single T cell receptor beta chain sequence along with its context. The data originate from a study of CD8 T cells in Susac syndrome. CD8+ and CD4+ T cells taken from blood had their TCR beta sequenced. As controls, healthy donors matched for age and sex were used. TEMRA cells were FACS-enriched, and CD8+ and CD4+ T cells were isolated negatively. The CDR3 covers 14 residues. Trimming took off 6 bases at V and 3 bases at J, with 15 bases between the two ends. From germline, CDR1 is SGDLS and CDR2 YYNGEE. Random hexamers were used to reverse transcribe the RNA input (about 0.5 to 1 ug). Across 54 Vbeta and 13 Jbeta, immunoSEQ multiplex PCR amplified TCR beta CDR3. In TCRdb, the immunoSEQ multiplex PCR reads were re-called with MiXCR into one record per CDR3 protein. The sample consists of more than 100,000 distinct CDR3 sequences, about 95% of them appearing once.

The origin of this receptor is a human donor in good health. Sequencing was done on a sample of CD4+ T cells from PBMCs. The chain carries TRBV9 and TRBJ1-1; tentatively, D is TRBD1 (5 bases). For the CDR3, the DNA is TGTGCCAGCACCATGGACATGTCGGACACTGAAGCTTTCTTT. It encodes CASTMDMSDTEAFF.